These 15 T cell receptor beta chains came from one sample sequenced in a study of T cell responses to AZD1222 COVID-19 vaccine. Clones were read by immunoSEQ multiplex PCR, and TCRdb kept only the in-frame ones, dropping some. The repertoire includes about 140,000 clones, roughly 90% of them detected once, and roughly 3.1% sits in the top ten. The material was peripheral blood, obtained on day 0 of AZD1222 vaccination. These receptor sequences come from an adult in good health.

This chain connects TRBV5-1 to TRBJ2-1; D is perhaps TRBD1 (6 bases). This CDR3 comprises 14 residues. CDR1 SGHRS and CDR2 YFSETQ come from the germline V gene. The V gene lost 3 bases and the J gene lost 5 bases, with 12 bases spanning the gap. CDR3: CASSSGTPNNEQFF. CDR3 nucleotide sequence: TGCGCCAGCAGCTCGGGGACACCCAACAATGAGCAGTTCTTC. Based on the CDR3 plus reference TRBV5-1 and TRBJ2-1, the full variable domain is KAGVTQTPRYLIKTRGQQVTLSCSPISGHRSVSWYQQTPGQGLQFLFEYFSETQRNKGNFPGRFSGRQFSNSRSEMNVSTLELGDSALYLCASSSGTPNNEQFFGPGTRLTVL.

The chain joins TRBV29-1 to TRBJ1-4, with 7 bases lining up with TRBD1. Germline loops: CDR1 SQVTM, CDR2 ANQGSEA. This CDR3 region has 15 residues. J gave up 8 bases and V 4 bases, and 13 bases lay outside the gene matches. CDR3 DNA: TGCAGCGTTGCTTTAGCGACAGGGCGAGGAGAAAAACTGTTTTTT. Amino acids: CSVALATGRGEKLFF.

The chain uses TRBV19 and TRBJ2-2; 9 positions agree with TRBD1. Germline assignment: CDR1 LNHDA and CDR2 SQIVND (reference sequence). The CDR3 is made up of 16 amino acids. J was trimmed by 8 bases and V by 3 bases; bases with no gene match: 10. The CDR3 nucleotides are TGTGCCAGTAGTATGCGAACGGGACAGGGTACTGGGGAGCTGTTTTTT. It yields the protein CASSMRTGQGTGELFF.

Only one count was recorded for this clone. The chain combines TRBV27 with TRBJ2-2; 9 bases line up with TRBD2. After removal of 0 bases from V and 4 bases from J, the junction contained 6 bases not matched to a gene. The germline V gene encodes CDR1 MNHEY and CDR2 SMNVEV (reference sequence). The CDR3 is made up of 17 amino acids. This CDR3 reads CASSLSRLAATTGELFF. CDR3 nucleotide sequence: TGTGCCAGCAGTTTATCCCGACTAGCGGCCACCACCGGGGAGCTGTTTTTT.

V usage is TRBV5-4 and J usage is TRBJ1-6, with 7 bases identical to TRBD1. J lost 4 bases, V lost 4 bases, and 5 bases had no gene match. Germline V gives CDR1 SGHNT, CDR2 YYREEE (reference sequence). The CDR3 is made up of 15 amino acids. CDR3 nucleotide sequence: TGTGCCAGCAGCCCCGGGACAGTTTATAATTCACCCCTCCACTTT. Its protein product is CASSPGTVYNSPLHF.

The chain couples TRBV5-6 to TRBJ1-5; D not resolved. CDR3 length: 15 amino acids. V lost 5 bases to trimming and J lost 0 bases, with 12 bases between them. Per the germline V gene, CDR1 is SGHDT and CDR2 is YYEEEE. The CDR3 region has the DNA TGTGCCAGCAGGGGGTGGGAGAATAGCAATCAGCCCCAGCATTTT. Its translation is CASRGWENSNQPQHF. The entire variable domain, with the rest obtained from reference TRBV5-6 and TRBJ1-5, is as follows: DAGVTQSPTHLIKTRGQQVTLRCSPKSGHDTVSWYQQALGQGPQFIFQYYEEEERQRGNFPDRFSGHQFPNYSSELNVNALLLGDSALYLCASRGWENSNQPQHFGDGTRLSIL.

This clone was picked up one time. The chain employs TRBV27 and TRBJ1-2; TRBD1 matches at 7 bases. This CDR3 has 13 amino acids. The junction had 4 bases not matched to a gene; V was cut back by 3 bases and J by 6 bases. CDR1 is MNHEY and CDR2 is SMNVEV in the germline V gene (reference sequence). The CDR3 loop is CASSFNRGDGYTF. Written as DNA, the CDR3 is TGTGCCAGCAGTTTCAACAGGGGCGATGGCTACACCTTC.

J is TRBJ1-5 and V is TRBV30; TRBD1 is a possible D gene (6 bases). Germline V gene lookup returns CDR1 GTSNPN and CDR2 SVGIG (reference sequence). Trimming took off 2 bases at V and 4 bases at J, with 12 bases between the two ends. CDR3 length: 14 residues. The CDR3 DNA sequence: TGTGCCTGGAGTAAAGGAGGGGGAAATCAGCCCCAGCATTTT. Translating it yields CAWSKGGGNQPQHF.

The chain uses TRBV15 and TRBJ2-1, with 10 bases fitting TRBD1. V was clipped by 0 bases and J by 6 bases; unmatched bases: 2. The CDR3 totals 15 residues. Looked up from germline, CDR1 is LNHNV and CDR2 is YYDKDF (reference sequence). The CDR3 region has the DNA TGTGCCACCAGCAGAGATGGGACAGGGGTCAATGAGCAGTTCTTC. Protein: CATSRDGTGVNEQFF.

In nucleotides, the CDR3 is TGTGCCAGCAGCTTAGTAGGTTTCGCTAGCGGGAGCTCCTACAATGAGCAGTTCTTC. Its translation is CASSLVGFASGSSYNEQFF. This chain joins TRBV7-2 and TRBJ2-1, with 10 bases aligning to TRBD2. The germline V gene has CDR1 SGHTA and CDR2 FQGNSA. With 1 base clipped from V and 0 bases from J, the junction kept 9 bases outside the gene matches. The CDR3 extends over 19 amino acids.

The chain joins TRBV19 to TRBJ1-1; 7 positions match TRBD1. This CDR3 spans 14 amino acids. CDR1 is LNHDA and CDR2 is SQIVND in the germline V gene (reference sequence). Losses at the gene ends were 7 bases for V and 1 base for J; bases not matched to a gene: 6. CDR3 sequence (DNA): TGTGCCAGTACCCCGACAGGGTGGAACACTGAAGCTTTCTTT. It codes for CASTPTGWNTEAFF.

The V and J genes are TRBV21-1 and TRBJ1-1; the D call of TRBD1 is as the table states it, not checked on the DNA. TRBV21-1 is marked as a pseudogene. The CDR3 is 14 residues long. CDR3 DNA sequence: TGTGCCAGCACCCCCCGGCCAGGTCGCTCTGAAGCTTTCTTT. Translation gives CASTPRPGRSEAFF.

This clone was counted between two and nine times. The CDR3 nucleotides are TGTGCCAGCAGCTTAAATTTGGGGACTAGCACAGATACGCAGTATTTT. Translation gives CASSLNLGTSTDTQYF. The V gene is TRBV7-6, the J gene TRBJ2-3; D is possibly TRBD2 (6 bases). Trimming removed 2 bases from V and 0 bases from J, with 12 bases in between. Germline V gene data show CDR1 as SGHVS and CDR2 as FNYEAQ. The CDR3 extends over 16 amino acids.

The gene calls are TRBV5-1 and TRBJ1-2, with D unresolved. CDR1 is SGHRS, CDR2 YFSETQ, per germline. The CDR3 sequence is 16 residues long. Trimming stripped 5 bases from V and 0 bases from J, with 17 bases between. The CDR3 DNA follows: TGCGCCAGCAGGCTTGATCTAATCGGCTCTAACTATGGCTACACCTTC. This translates into CASRLDLIGSNYGYTF.

Worth noting for this clone: Other nucleotide sequences from this sample produce the same CDR3. This chain uses TRBV14 with TRBJ1-6; no clear D. Germline V CDR1 and CDR2: SGHDN, FVKESK. This CDR3 has 14 residues. Trimming stripped 1 base from V and 4 bases from J, with 5 bases between. CDR3 nucleotides: TGTGCCAGCAGCCAAGGCCGTTATAATTCACCCCTCCACTTT. It codes for CASSQGRYNSPLHF. Full variable domain (outside the CDR3, taken from reference TRBV14 and TRBJ1-6): EAGVTQFPSHSVIEKGQTVTLRCDPISGHDNLYWYRRVMGKEIKFLLHFVKESKQDESGMPNNRFLAERTGGTYSTLKVQPAELEDSGVYFCASSQGRYNSPLHFGNGTRLTVT.